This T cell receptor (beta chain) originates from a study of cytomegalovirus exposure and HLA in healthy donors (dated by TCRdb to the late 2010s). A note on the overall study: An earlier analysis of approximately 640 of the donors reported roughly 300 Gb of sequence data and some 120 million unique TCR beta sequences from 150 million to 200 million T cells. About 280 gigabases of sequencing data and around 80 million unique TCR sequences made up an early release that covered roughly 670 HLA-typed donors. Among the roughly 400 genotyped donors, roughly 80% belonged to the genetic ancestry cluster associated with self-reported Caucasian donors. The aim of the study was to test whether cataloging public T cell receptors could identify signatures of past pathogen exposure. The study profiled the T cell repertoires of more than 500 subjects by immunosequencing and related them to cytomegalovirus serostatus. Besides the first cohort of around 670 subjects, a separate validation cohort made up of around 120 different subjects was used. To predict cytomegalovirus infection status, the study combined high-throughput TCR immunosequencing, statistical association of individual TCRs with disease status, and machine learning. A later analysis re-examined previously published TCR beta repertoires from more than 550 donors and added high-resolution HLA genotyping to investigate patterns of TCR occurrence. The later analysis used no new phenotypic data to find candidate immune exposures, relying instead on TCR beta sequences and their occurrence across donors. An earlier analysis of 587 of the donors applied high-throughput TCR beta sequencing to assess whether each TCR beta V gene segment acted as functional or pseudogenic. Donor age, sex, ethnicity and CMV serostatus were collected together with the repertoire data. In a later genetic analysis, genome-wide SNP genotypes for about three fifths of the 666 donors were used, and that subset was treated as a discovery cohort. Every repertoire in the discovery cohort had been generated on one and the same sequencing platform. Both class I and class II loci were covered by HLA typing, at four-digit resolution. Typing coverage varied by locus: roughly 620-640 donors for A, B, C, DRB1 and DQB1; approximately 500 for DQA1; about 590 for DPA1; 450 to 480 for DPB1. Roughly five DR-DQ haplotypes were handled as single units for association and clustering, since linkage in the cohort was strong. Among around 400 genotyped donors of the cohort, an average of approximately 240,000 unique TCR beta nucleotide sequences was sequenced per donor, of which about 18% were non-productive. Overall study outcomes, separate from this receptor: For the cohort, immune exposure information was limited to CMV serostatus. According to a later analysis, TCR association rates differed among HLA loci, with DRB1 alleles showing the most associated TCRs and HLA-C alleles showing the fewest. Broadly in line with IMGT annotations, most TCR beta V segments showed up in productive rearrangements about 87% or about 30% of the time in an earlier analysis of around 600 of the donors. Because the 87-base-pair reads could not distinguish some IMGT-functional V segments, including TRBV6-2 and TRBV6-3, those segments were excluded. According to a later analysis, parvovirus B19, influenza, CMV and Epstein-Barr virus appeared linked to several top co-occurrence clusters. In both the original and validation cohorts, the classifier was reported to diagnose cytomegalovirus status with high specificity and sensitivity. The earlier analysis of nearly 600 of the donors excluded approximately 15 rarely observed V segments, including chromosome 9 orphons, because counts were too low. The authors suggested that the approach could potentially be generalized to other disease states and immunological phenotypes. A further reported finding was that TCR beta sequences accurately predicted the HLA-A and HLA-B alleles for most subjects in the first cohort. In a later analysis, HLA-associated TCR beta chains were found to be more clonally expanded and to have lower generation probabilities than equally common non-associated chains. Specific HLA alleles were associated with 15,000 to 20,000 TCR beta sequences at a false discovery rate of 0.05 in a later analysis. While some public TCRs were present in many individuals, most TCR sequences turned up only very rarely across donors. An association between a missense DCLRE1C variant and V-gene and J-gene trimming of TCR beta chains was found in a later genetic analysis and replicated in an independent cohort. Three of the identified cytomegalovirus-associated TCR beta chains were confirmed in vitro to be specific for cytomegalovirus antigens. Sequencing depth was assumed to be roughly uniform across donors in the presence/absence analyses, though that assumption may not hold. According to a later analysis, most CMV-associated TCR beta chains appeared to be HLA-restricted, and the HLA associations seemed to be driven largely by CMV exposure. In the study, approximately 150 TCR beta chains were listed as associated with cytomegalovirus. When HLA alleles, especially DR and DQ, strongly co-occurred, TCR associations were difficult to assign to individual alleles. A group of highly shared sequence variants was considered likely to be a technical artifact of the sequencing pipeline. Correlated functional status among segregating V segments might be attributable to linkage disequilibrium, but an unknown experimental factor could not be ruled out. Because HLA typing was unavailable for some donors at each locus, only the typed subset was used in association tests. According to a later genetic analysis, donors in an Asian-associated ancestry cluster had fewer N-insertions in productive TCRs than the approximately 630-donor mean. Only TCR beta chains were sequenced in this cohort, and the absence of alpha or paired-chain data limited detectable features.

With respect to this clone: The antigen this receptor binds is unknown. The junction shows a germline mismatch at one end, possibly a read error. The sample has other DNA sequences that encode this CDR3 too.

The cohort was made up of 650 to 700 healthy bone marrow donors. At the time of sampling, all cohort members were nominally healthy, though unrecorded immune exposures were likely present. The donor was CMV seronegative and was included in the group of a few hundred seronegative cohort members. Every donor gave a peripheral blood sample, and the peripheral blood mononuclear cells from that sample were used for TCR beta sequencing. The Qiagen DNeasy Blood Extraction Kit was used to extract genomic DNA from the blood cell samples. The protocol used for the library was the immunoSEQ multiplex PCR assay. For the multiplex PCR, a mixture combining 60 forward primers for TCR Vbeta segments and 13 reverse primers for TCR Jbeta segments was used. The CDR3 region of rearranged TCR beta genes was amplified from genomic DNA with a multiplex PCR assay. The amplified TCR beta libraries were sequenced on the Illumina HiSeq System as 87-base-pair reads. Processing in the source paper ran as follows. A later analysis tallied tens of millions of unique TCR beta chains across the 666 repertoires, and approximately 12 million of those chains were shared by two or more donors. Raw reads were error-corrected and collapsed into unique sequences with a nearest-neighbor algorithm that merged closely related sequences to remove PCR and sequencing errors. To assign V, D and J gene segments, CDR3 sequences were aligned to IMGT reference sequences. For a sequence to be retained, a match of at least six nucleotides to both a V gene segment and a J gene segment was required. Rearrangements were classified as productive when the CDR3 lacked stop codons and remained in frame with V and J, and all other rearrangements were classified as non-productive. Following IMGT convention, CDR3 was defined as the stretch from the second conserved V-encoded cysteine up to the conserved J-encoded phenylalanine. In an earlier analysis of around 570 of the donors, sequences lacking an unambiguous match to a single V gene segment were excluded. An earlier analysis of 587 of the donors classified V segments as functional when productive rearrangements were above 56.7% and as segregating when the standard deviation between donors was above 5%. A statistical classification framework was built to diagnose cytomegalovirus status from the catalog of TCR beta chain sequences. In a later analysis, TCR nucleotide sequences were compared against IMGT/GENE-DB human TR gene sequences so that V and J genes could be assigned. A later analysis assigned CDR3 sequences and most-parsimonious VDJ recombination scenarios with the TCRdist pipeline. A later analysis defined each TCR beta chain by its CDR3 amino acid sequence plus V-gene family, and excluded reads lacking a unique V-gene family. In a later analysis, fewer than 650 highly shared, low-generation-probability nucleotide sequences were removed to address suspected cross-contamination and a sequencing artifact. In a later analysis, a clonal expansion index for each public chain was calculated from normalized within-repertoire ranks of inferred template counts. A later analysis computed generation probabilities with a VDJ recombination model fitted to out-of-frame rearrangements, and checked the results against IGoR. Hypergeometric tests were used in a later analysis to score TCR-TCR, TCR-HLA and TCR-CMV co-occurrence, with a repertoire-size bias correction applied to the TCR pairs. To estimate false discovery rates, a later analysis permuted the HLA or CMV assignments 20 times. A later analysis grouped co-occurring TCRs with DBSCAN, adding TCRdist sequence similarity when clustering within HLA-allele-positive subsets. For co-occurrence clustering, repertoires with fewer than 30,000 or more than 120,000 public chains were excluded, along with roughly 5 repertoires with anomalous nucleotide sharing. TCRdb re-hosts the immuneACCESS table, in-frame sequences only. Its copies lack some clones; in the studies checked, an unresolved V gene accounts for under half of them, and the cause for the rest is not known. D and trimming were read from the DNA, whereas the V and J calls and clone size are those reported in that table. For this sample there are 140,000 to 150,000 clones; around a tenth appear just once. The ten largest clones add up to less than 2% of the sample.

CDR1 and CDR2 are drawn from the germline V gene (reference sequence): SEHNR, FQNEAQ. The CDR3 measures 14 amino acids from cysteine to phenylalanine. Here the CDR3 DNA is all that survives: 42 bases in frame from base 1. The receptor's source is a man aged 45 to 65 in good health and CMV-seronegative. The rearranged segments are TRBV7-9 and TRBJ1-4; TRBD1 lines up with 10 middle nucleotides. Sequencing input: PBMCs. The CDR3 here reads CASSRTGGNEKLFF. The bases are TGTGCCAGCAGCAGGACAGGGGGTAATGAAAAGCTGTTTTTT.